These 26 T cell receptor beta chains share one sample of origin, sequenced in a study of a mutant IDH1 vaccine in newly diagnosed glioma. As for time point: baseline, week 1 (first vaccination visit). The treatment is: pre-vaccination baseline after standard-of-care therapy. TCRdb keeps only in-frame clones here, not all; method: immunoSEQ multiplex PCR. The sample yields 85,000 to 100,000 clones, about 80% seen once. The sequencing used PBMCs, collected from a glioma patient treated with radiotherapy, temozolomide or both. These receptors all stem from a man aged 40-55 years with glioma.

The chain joins TRBV7-2 to TRBJ2-5; D possibly matches TRBD1 or TRBD2 (7 bases each). The CDR3 is made up of 13 amino acids. The germline gives CDR1 SGHTA, CDR2 FQGNSA. Between the trimmed V and J ends, which lost 7 bases and 5 bases, there was a span of 14 bases. The CDR3 DNA sequence: TGTGCCAGCACCGACAGGGAGGGGGAGACCCAGTACTTC. Encoded protein: CASTDREGETQYF.

V gene TRBV19 combines with J gene TRBJ2-2, with 11 bases matching TRBD1. The CDR3 is 17 residues long. The V and J ends lost 7 bases and 5 bases, in that order; junction bases with no gene match: 12. The germline CDR1 and CDR2 sequences are LNHDA and SQIVND (reference sequence). The CDR3 protein is CASTSGTGGWRTGELFF. The CDR3 DNA reads TGTGCCAGTACTTCCGGGACAGGGGGTTGGAGGACCGGGGAGCTGTTTTTT.

This chain joins TRBV6-5 and TRBJ2-1; possibly TRBD2 for D (6 bases). CDR1 and CDR2 from the germline V gene are MNHEY and SVGAGI. The CDR3 loop spans 13 amino acids. V was trimmed by 0 bases and J by 12 bases, leaving 12 bases between them. The CDR3 region is CASSYSRRDRQFF. DNA of the CDR3: TGTGCCAGCAGTTACTCGAGGAGGGACCGGCAGTTCTTC.

This rearrangement joins TRBV25-1 to TRBJ1-4; D is unclear. Germline lookup yields CDR1 MGHDK and CDR2 SYGVNS. The V and J ends lost 1 base and 7 bases respectively, with 13 bases between them. The CDR3 contains 15 residues. The CDR3 DNA follows: TGTGCCAGCAGTGAATTCGTAGGGCCACTTGAAAAACTGTTTTTT. This sequence encodes CASSEFVGPLEKLFF.

This chain joins TRBV29-1 and TRBJ2-7, with a possible D match to TRBD2 (5 bases). CDR3 length equals 12 residues. V was pared by 1 base and J by 9 bases, with 13 bases between. Germline-derived CDR1 and CDR2 are SQVTM and ANQGSEA. The CDR3 region has the DNA TGCAGCGTTGAAGTAGTAGGGAGAGGGCAGTACTTC. It codes for CSVEVVGRGQYF.

The chain links TRBV4-2 to TRBJ2-1, with unresolved D. V lost 1 base and J lost 2, with 9 bases in between. This CDR3 spans 15 amino acids. Germline CDR1 reads LGHNA; CDR2 reads YNFKEQ. CDR3 loop: CASSQVIGTYNEQFF. The DNA of the CDR3 is TGTGCCAGCAGCCAAGTAATTGGGACCTACAATGAGCAGTTCTTC.

For this clone: In the same sample, other DNA sequences code for this CDR3. The J gene is TRBJ2-7, the V gene TRBV20-1, with D unclear. CDR3 length: 11 amino acids. Germline V gene data show CDR1 as DFQATT and CDR2 as SNEGSKA (reference sequence). V was pared by 6 bases and J by 4 bases, with 10 bases between. As DNA, the CDR3 is TGCAGTGCCTCGACTTCGTACGAGCAGTACTTC. It is translated as CSASTSYEQYF.

The chain has TRBV7-6 and TRBJ2-5; the match to TRBD2 covers 8 bases. J lost 6 bases, V lost 2 bases, and 11 bases had no gene match. Looked up from germline, CDR1 is SGHVS and CDR2 is FNYEAQ. There are 16 residues in the CDR3. The CDR3 sequence is CASSLLPRGVSKTQYF. The CDR3 nucleotides read TGTGCCAGCAGCTTACTTCCGCGGGGGGTTTCGAAGACCCAGTACTTC.

This chain links TRBV7-2 with TRBJ1-6, with 7 nucleotides matching TRBD1. The ends lost 3 bases at V and 8 bases at J; junction bases unmatched: 4. In germline, CDR1 is SGHTA, CDR2 FQGNSA. The CDR3 sequence is 14 residues long. The CDR3 bases are TGTGCCAGCAGCTTTACAGGGGCCGATTCACCCCTCCACTTT. It is translated as CASSFTGADSPLHF.

J is TRBJ2-1 and V is TRBV6-5; 8 nucleotides agree with TRBD2. The CDR3 spans 15 residues. Germline V lookup: CDR1 MNHEY, CDR2 SVGAGI. With 5 bases clipped from V and 5 bases from J, the junction kept 8 bases outside the gene matches. The CDR3 DNA is TGTGCCAGCAGTGCCGGGACTAGACCAAACAATGAGCAGTTCTTC. Its protein is CASSAGTRPNNEQFF.

In regard to this clone: Other nucleotide sequences from this sample produce the same CDR3. The chain recombines TRBV29-1 with TRBJ2-2, with D perhaps TRBD2 (7 bases). Per germline, CDR1 SQVTM and CDR2 ANQGSEA. The CDR3 spans 13 residues. Trimming pared 6 bases from V and 7 bases from J, leaving 15 bases between. CDR3 DNA: TGCAGCGTATCTGGGGGGGCGATCGGGGAGCTGTTTTTT. Translating gives CSVSGGAIGELFF.

About this clone itself: An end of the junction differs from the germline gene, which may be a read error. The rearrangement joins TRBV12-5 to TRBJ2-1; no clear D. The CDR3 spans 11 residues. Germline V lookup: CDR1 LGHNT, CDR2 FRNRAP. The CDR3 DNA follows: TGCGCTAGTGCGGTATACAATGAGCAGTTCTTC. The encoded protein is CASAVYNEQFF.

The J gene is TRBJ1-1, the V gene TRBV9; tentative D call: TRBD1 (5 bases). The CDR3 covers 15 residues. Per the germline V gene, CDR1 is SGDLS and CDR2 is YYNGEE. V gave up 0 bases and J gave up 2 bases, with 11 bases separating them. CDR3 sequence: CASSVVGGSNTEAFF. In DNA, the CDR3 is TGTGCCAGCAGCGTAGTTGGGGGGAGTAACACTGAAGCTTTCTTT.

The rearrangement links TRBV9 to TRBJ2-2, with D perhaps TRBD2 (5 bases). The germline V gene has CDR1 SGDLS and CDR2 YYNGEE. V was clipped by 3 bases and J by 13 bases, with 16 bases between them. This CDR3 is 13 amino acids long. The CDR3 region is CASSDLFGGVLFF. CDR3 in DNA: TGTGCCAGCAGCGATCTTTTTGGAGGAGTGCTGTTTTTT. The variable domain in full, with the rest retrieved from reference TRBV9 and TRBJ2-2, is DSGVTQTPKHLITATGQRVTLRCSPRSGDLSVYWYQQSLDQGLQFLIQYYNGEERAKGNILERFSAQQFPDLHSELNLSSLELGDSALYFCASSDLFGGVLFFGEGSRLTVL.

V and J are TRBV2 and TRBJ1-5; TRBD1 matches at 7 bases. Losses at the gene ends were 5 bases for V and 4 bases for J; bases not matched to a gene: 17. Per germline, CDR1 SNHLY and CDR2 FYNNEI. The CDR3 consists of 18 residues. CDR3 amino acids: CASSTQTPQGLGNQPQHF. In nucleotides, the CDR3 is TGTGCCAGCAGTACCCAAACACCACAGGGGTTGGGGAATCAGCCCCAGCATTTT.

This clone was picked up a small number of times. This chain connects TRBV20-1 to TRBJ1-3; perhaps TRBD1 as D (6 bases). CDR1 DFQATT and CDR2 SNEGSKA come from the germline V gene (reference sequence). V dropped 5 bases and J dropped 4 bases, with 6 bases sitting between them. This CDR3 has 11 residues. In DNA, the CDR3 is TGCAGTGCTGACAGGGGAAACACCATATATTTT. Its protein is CSADRGNTIYF.

This chain uses TRBV5-1 with TRBJ2-2; no reliable D call. The germline gives CDR1 SGHRS, CDR2 YFSETQ. V was clipped by 2 bases and J by 5 bases, with 13 bases between them. CDR3 size: 15 residues. The CDR3: CASSFNGVETGELFF. For the CDR3, the DNA is TGCGCCAGCAGCTTTAACGGAGTGGAAACCGGGGAGCTGTTTTTT.

This chain joins TRBV19 and TRBJ2-5; D perhaps matches TRBD1 (6 bases). Trimming removed 5 bases at V and 2 bases at J, with 24 bases between. Germline lookup yields CDR1 LNHDA and CDR2 SQIVND (reference sequence). The CDR3 is 18 amino acids. The CDR3 region has the DNA TGTGCCAGTAGTCCCAACAGCCCAACAGGGTTCAAGCAAGAGACCCAGTACTTC. Protein sequence: CASSPNSPTGFKQETQYF.

This clone was observed a few times. The J gene is TRBJ1-5, the V gene TRBV28; D is uncertain. V lost 5 bases to trimming and J lost 5 bases, with 7 bases between them. The CDR3 covers 12 residues. Per germline, CDR1 MDHEN and CDR2 SYDVKM. The CDR3 nucleotides are TGTGCCAGCAGTCAGCCGTATCAGCCCCAGCATTTT. As protein: CASSQPYQPQHF.

J is TRBJ1-1 and V is TRBV7-2; D is unclear. The CDR3 runs to 14 residues. Germline-derived CDR1 and CDR2 are SGHTA and FQGNSA. The ends were cut back, 1 base at V and 11 bases at J, with 17 bases in the middle. In nucleotides, the CDR3 is TGTGCCAGCAGCTTAGTTGGAGGGAGGGAACAGGCTTTCTTT. This codes for CASSLVGGREQAFF.

The chain employs TRBV6-5 and TRBJ1-5; D is ambiguous. The CDR3 extends over 15 amino acids. V was clipped by 5 bases and J by 4 bases, with 15 bases between them. The germline V gene encodes CDR1 MNHEY and CDR2 SVGAGI. CDR3 bases: TGTGCCAGCAGTCCCCGGGAAAAAGGGAATCAGCCCCAGCATTTT. Translation: CASSPREKGNQPQHF.

The CDR3 coding sequence is TGTGCCAGCAGTGAAGGGGACAGGGGGCGCGGCAATGAGCAGTTCTTC. It encodes CASSEGDRGRGNEQFF. This rearrangement joins TRBV2 to TRBJ2-1, with 12 bases aligning to TRBD1. V shed 1 base and J 6 bases; nucleotides not matched to a gene: 4. Germline CDR1 is SNHLY and CDR2 is FYNNEI. The CDR3 covers 16 residues. Filled out from reference TRBV2 and TRBJ2-1, the complete variable domain reads EPEVTQTPSHQVTQMGQEVILRCVPISNHLYFYWYRQILGQKVEFLVSFYNNEISEKSEIFDDQFSVERPDGSNFTLKIRSTKLEDSAMYFCASSEGDRGRGNEQFFGPGTRLTVL.

This clone was observed once. V and J are TRBV19 and TRBJ1-1, with D hard to call. This CDR3 comprises 16 residues. V lost 6 bases and J 1 base, leaving 18 bases between the germline ends. The germline V gene encodes CDR1 LNHDA and CDR2 SQIVND (reference sequence). In DNA form, the CDR3 reads TGTGCCAGTAGGTACCGAGGGCCCGGACCGAACACTGAAGCTTTCTTT. This codes for CASRYRGPGPNTEAFF.

The V gene is TRBV28, the J gene TRBJ2-7; D is unresolved. CDR3 length equals 12 residues. The germline CDR1 and CDR2 sequences are MDHEN and SYDVKM. V lost 3 bases, J lost 4 bases, and 7 bases lay in between. CDR3 DNA sequence: TGTGCCAGCAGTTTGGAGCGATACGAGCAGTACTTC. This codes for CASSLERYEQYF.

In regard to this clone: Different DNA sequences within this sample yield the same CDR3. This chain connects TRBV19 to TRBJ2-1; a weak D match, TRBD2 (7 bases). Germline CDR1 LNHDA, CDR2 SQIVND (reference sequence). The CDR3 is 15 residues long. V was shortened by 6 bases and J by 1 base, with 13 bases between the two germline ends. The CDR3 is CASRRGGPSYNEQFF. In nucleotides, the CDR3 is TGTGCCAGTAGGAGGGGGGGGCCATCCTACAATGAGCAGTTCTTC.

This clone appeared once. The chain combines TRBV11-3 with TRBJ2-2, with D maybe TRBD1 (5 bases). Looked up from germline, CDR1 is SGHNT and CDR2 is YENEEA. The CDR3 totals 12 residues. Trimming pared 4 bases from V and 5 bases from J, leaving 5 bases between. The CDR3 loop reads CASSSGTGELFF. DNA of the CDR3: TGTGCCAGCAGCTCAGGGACCGGGGAGCTGTTTTTT.